The 21 T cell receptor beta chains in this list originate from one sample, sequenced in a study of Ad26.COV2.S vaccination and SARS-CoV-2 variants. Treatment specified: roughly 18 received Ad26.COV2.S at low or high dose, single or two shots; about five received placebo; per-sample allocation not given. Day 63 after the first injection of vaccine or placebo was the sampling time. Produced via immunoSEQ multiplex PCR; TCRdb's table is partial and in-frame only. Of hundreds of thousands of clones listed, about 88% are singletons. The specimen was peripheral blood, collected in a trial of Ad26.COV2.S vaccine versus placebo. These receptor sequences come from a person between 18 and 60 years old who received the Ad26.COV2.S COVID-19 vaccine or a placebo.

The V and J genes are TRBV6-5 and TRBJ1-2; 8 bases match TRBD1. This CDR3 is 12 amino acids long. V lost 6 bases to trimming and J lost 8 bases; unmatched junction nucleotides: 5. In germline, CDR1 is MNHEY, CDR2 SVGAGI. DNA for the CDR3: TGTGCCAGCAGGACAGGGGATCGGGGCTACACCTTC. Translated: CASRTGDRGYTF.

The rearrangement joins TRBV21-1 to TRBJ2-2. TRBV21-1 corresponds to a pseudogene. The CDR3 contains 14 residues. The DNA of the CDR3 is TGTGCCAGCAGCATGCGCAGGAACACCGGGGAGCTGTTTTTT. It translates to CASSMRRNTGELFF.

The rearrangement joins TRBV9 to TRBJ2-3; D is unclear. Germline V lookup: CDR1 SGDLS, CDR2 YYNGEE. CDR3 length: 17 residues. V lost 0 bases to trimming and J lost 4 bases, with 18 bases between them. CDR3: CASSVAPSMAVPDTQYF. In nucleotides, the CDR3 is TGTGCCAGCAGCGTAGCCCCGTCGATGGCGGTGCCAGATACGCAGTATTTT.

The rearrangement joins TRBV9 to TRBJ1-4, with TRBD1 identical over 10 bases. The CDR3 has 18 residues. Germline CDR1 is SGDLS and CDR2 is YYNGEE. After removal of 0 bases from V and 0 bases from J, the junction contained 5 bases not matched to a gene. The CDR3, as DNA: TGTGCCAGCAGCGTAGCGGGGACAGGGGCCGCAACTAATGAAAAACTGTTTTTT. Translated, it gives CASSVAGTGAATNEKLFF.

The J gene is TRBJ1-2, the V gene TRBV7-2, with TRBD1 matching 7 bases. The CDR3 loop spans 14 amino acids. Germline V gives CDR1 SGHTA, CDR2 FQGNSA. The V and J ends lost 1 base and 4 bases, in that order; junction bases with no gene match: 3. The CDR3 DNA follows: TGTGCCAGCAGCTTAGTGCGGGACAGCTATGGCTACACCTTC. Protein sequence: CASSLVRDSYGYTF.

This chain joins TRBV25-1 and TRBJ2-3; 10 bases fit TRBD2. The V segment lost 6 bases and the J segment 0 bases; nucleotides outside the gene matches: 6. CDR3 length: 16 amino acids. Looked up from germline, CDR1 is MGHDK and CDR2 is SYGVNS. CDR3: CASSDSGGHSTDTQYF. As DNA, the CDR3 is TGTGCCAGCAGCGATAGCGGGGGGCATAGCACAGATACGCAGTATTTT.

CDR3 protein: CASSFPPTGGPYNEQFF. The CDR3 nucleotides read TGTGCCAGCAGCTTCCCTCCTACCGGGGGGCCCTACAATGAGCAGTTCTTC. This chain joins TRBV7-9 and TRBJ2-1; TRBD2 might be the D (7 bases). V shed 3 bases and J shed 2 bases, with 17 bases lying between them. CDR1 is SEHNR, CDR2 FQNEAQ, per germline (reference sequence). CDR3 length: 17 residues.

J is TRBJ2-7 and V is TRBV29-1; 11 nucleotides match TRBD2. Germline loops: CDR1 SQVTM, CDR2 ANQGSEA. Trimming cost V 6 bases and J 0 bases; bases outside gene matches: 4. The CDR3 is made up of 14 amino acids. CDR3 bases: TGCAGCGTGGCGCTAGCGGGGGGCTCCTACGAGCAGTACTTC. Its protein is CSVALAGGSYEQYF.

The chain couples TRBV5-6 to TRBJ2-5; D not certain. Germline V gene sequence: CDR1 SGHDT, CDR2 YYEEEE. The CDR3 consists of 11 residues. Trimming shortened V by 0 bases and J by 12 bases, and 9 bases separated the two germline ends. Here the CDR3 reads CASSLAGDKYF. CDR3 coding DNA: TGTGCCAGCAGCTTGGCGGGCGACAAGTACTTC.

The chain is built from TRBV4-2 and TRBJ2-2; D unclear. Between the trimmed V and J ends, which lost 2 bases and 9 bases, there was a span of 16 bases. This CDR3 has 15 amino acids. Per the germline V gene, CDR1 is LGHNA and CDR2 is YNFKEQ. The CDR3 sequence is CASSQQSHFTRELFF. The CDR3 bases are TGTGCCAGCAGCCAACAATCTCACTTTACCCGGGAGCTGTTTTTT.

The chain recombines TRBV29-1 with TRBJ1-3; D gene ambiguous. Germline CDR1 and CDR2: SQVTM and ANQGSEA. The CDR3 is 13 amino acids. The V end lost 4 bases, the J end lost 2 bases, and 9 bases lay between the germline ends. The CDR3 region has the DNA TGCAGCGTTGGGGGAAGCCCTGGAAACACCATATATTTT. It is translated as CSVGGSPGNTIYF.

This clone appeared once. The chain has TRBV21-1 and TRBJ1-5. TRBV21-1 is annotated as a pseudogene. The CDR3 is made up of 16 amino acids. The CDR3 nucleotides read TGTGCCAGCAGGGGCACGGGGGTAAGGGCTGATCAGCCCCAGCATTTT. This gives the protein CASRGTGVRADQPQHF.

This chain uses TRBV12-5 with TRBJ2-2; the D gene is possibly TRBD1 (6 bases). CDR1 and CDR2 (germline): LGHNT, FRNRAP. CDR3 length: 17 amino acids. V was trimmed by 6 bases and J by 7 bases, leaving 24 bases between them. CDR3 nucleotide sequence: TGTGCTAGTGGGAATGGGGTGGTGACAGGTTTTGTCGGGGAGCTGTTTTTT. Amino acids: CASGNGVVTGFVGELFF.

V gene TRBV18 combines with J gene TRBJ2-3; no clear D. Germline lookup yields CDR1 KGHSH and CDR2 LQKENI. The CDR3 is made up of 13 amino acids. V lost 8 bases, J lost 4 bases, and 13 bases lay in between. CDR3 residues: CASTGLGADTQYF. The CDR3, as DNA: TGTGCCAGCACCGGGCTGGGCGCAGATACGCAGTATTTT.

The chain is built from TRBV7-2 and TRBJ2-1; tentative D call: TRBD2 (5 bases). Trimming removed 1 base from V and 13 bases from J, with 14 bases in between. In germline, CDR1 is SGHTA, CDR2 FQGNSA. The CDR3 has 13 residues. CDR3 sequence: CASSLEGLATQFF. Written as DNA, the CDR3 is TGTGCCAGCAGCTTAGAAGGTCTAGCAACCCAGTTCTTC.

This chain links TRBV2 with TRBJ1-1; 9 bases are a match to TRBD1. V lost 6 bases to trimming and J lost 3 bases; unmatched junction nucleotides: 11. CDR1 and CDR2 (germline): SNHLY, FYNNEI. This CDR3 has 16 residues. CDR3 region: CASSKKRQGGDTEAFF. The CDR3 region has the DNA TGTGCCAGCAGCAAAAAAAGACAGGGGGGTGACACTGAAGCTTTCTTT.

This chain links TRBV19 with TRBJ2-1, with D perhaps being TRBD1 or TRBD2 (6 bases each). Between the trimmed V and J ends, which lost 8 bases and 3 bases, there was a span of 20 bases. There are 16 residues in the CDR3. CDR1 and CDR2 from the germline V gene are LNHDA and SQIVND (reference sequence). CDR3 amino acids: CASRGLGGTDYNEQFF. The CDR3 DNA follows: TGTGCCAGTCGGGGGCTAGGTGGGACGGACTACAATGAGCAGTTCTTC.

V gene TRBV27 combines with J gene TRBJ2-7, with D unresolved. The germline CDR1 and CDR2 sequences are MNHEY and SMNVEV (reference sequence). CDR3 length: 14 amino acids. V was pared by 6 bases and J by 1 base, with 13 bases between. The CDR3 DNA is TGTGCCAGCAGGCCCCTCGACTGGTCCTACGAGCAGTACTTC. As protein: CASRPLDWSYEQYF.

This CDR3 reads CATSDLGGGPDTDTQYF. CDR3 coding DNA: TGTGCCACCAGTGATTTGGGGGGCGGCCCGGACACAGATACGCAGTATTTT. The rearrangement links TRBV24-1 to TRBJ2-3; TRBD1 might be the D (6 bases). The germline CDR1 and CDR2 sequences are KGHDR and SFDVKD. V gave up 0 bases and J gave up 2 bases, with 14 bases separating them. CDR3 length: 17 amino acids.

The genes are TRBV7-2 and TRBJ2-2; 7 bases are shared with TRBD1. V shed 0 bases and J 3 bases; nucleotides not matched to a gene: 1. This CDR3 is built from 15 residues. Germline V gene data show CDR1 as SGHTA and CDR2 as FQGNSA. The CDR3, as DNA: TGTGCCAGCAGCTTAGCGGGACAGTACACCGGGGAGCTGTTTTTT. Amino acids: CASSLAGQYTGELFF.

V is TRBV19 and J is TRBJ1-3; the D is unclear. CDR1 and CDR2 from the germline V gene are LNHDA and SQIVND (reference sequence). Trimming took off 3 bases at V and 0 bases at J, with 21 bases between the two ends. The CDR3 covers 19 residues. The CDR3 sequence: CASSIGVWGSVDSGNTIYF. In DNA form, the CDR3 reads TGTGCCAGTAGTATCGGGGTATGGGGATCAGTGGACTCTGGAAACACCATATATTTT.